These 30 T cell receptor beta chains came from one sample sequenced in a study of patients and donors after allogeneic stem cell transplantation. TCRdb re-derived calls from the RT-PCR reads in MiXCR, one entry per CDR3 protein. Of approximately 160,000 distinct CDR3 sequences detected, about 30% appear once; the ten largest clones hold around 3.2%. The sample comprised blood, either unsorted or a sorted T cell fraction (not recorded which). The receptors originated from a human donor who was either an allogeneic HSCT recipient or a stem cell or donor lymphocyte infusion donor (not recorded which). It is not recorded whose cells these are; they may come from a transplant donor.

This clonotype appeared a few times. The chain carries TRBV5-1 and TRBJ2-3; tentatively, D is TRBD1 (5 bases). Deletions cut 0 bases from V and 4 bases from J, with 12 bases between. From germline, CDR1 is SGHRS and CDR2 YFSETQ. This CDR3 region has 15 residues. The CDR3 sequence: CASSLGQFSADTQYF. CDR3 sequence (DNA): TGCGCCAGCAGCTTGGGACAGTTCTCGGCAGATACGCAGTATTTT.

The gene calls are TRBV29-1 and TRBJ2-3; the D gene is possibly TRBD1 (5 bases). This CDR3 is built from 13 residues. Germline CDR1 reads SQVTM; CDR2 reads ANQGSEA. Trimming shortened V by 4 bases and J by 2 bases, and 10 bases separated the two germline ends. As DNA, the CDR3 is TGCAGCGTTGTTAAAGGGGCCACAGATACGCAGTATTTT. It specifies CSVVKGATDTQYF.

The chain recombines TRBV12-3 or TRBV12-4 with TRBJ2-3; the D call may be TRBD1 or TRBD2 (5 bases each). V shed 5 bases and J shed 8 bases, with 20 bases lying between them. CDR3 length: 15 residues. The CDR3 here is CASSLGDQRLGTQYF. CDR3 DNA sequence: TGTGCCAGCAGTCTCGGGGACCAGAGGCTTGGTACGCAGTATTTT.

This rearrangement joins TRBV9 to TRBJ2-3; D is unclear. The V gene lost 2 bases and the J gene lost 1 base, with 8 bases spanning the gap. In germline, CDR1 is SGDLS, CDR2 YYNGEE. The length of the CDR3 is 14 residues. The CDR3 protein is CASSVGSRTDTQYF. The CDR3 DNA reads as TGTGCCAGCAGCGTGGGATCTCGCACAGATACGCAGTATTTT.

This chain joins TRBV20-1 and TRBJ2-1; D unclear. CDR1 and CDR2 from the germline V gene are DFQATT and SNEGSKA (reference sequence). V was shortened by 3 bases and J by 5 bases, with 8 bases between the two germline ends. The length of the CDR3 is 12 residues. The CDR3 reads CSARTPDNEQFF. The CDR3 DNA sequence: TGCAGTGCTAGGACCCCAGACAATGAGCAGTTCTTC.

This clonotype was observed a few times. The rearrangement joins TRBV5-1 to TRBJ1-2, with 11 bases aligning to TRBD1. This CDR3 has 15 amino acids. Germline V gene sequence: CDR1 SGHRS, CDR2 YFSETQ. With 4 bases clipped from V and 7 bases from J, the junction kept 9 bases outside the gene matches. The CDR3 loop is CASSVLGTGGSGYTF. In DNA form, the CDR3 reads TGCGCCAGCAGCGTCTTGGGGACAGGGGGAAGTGGCTACACCTTC.

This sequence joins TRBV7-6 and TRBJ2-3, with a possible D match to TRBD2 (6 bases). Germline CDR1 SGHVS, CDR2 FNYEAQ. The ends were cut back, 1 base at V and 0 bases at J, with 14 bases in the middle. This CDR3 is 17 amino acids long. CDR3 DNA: TGTGCCAGCAGCTTAGAACGGGACGGGACTAGCACAGATACGCAGTATTTT. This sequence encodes CASSLERDGTSTDTQYF.

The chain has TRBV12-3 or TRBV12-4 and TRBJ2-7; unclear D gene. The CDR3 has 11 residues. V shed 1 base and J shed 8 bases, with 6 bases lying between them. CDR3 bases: TGTGCCAGCAGTTTAGGGTACAAGCAGTACTTC. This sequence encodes CASSLGYKQYF.

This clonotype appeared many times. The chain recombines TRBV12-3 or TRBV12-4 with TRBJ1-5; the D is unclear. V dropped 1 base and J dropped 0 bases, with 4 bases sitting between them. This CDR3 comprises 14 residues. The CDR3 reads CASSLGDSNQPQHF. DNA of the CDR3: TGTGCCAGCAGTTTAGGAGATAGCAATCAGCCCCAGCATTTT.

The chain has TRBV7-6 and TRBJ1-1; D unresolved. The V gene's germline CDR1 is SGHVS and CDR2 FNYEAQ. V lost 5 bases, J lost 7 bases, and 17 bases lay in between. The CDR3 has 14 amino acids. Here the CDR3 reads CASSQRPGSDEAFF. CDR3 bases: TGTGCCAGCAGCCAAAGGCCCGGTAGCGATGAAGCTTTCTTT.

The CDR3 DNA sequence: TGTGCCAGCAGCTTACGTGGGAGAATGACGGAGACCCAGTACTTC. As protein: CASSLRGRMTETQYF. V is TRBV7-6 and J is TRBJ2-5, with a weak D call TRBD2 (5 bases). In germline, CDR1 is SGHVS, CDR2 FNYEAQ. This CDR3 has 15 amino acids. The germline V and J ends were trimmed by 2 bases and 5 bases, with 15 bases remaining between them.

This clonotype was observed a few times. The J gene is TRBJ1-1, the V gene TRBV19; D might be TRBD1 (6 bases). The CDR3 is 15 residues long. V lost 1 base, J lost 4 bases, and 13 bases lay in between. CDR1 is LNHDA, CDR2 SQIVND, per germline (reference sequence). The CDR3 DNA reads TGTGCCAGTAGTATAGGTCCACAGGGTGGCACTGAAGCTTTCTTT. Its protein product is CASSIGPQGGTEAFF.

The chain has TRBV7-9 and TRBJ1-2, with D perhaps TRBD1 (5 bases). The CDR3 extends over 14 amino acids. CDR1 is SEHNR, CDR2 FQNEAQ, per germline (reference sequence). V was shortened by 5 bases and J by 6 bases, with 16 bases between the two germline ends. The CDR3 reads CASSPEGWGDGYTF. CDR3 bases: TGTGCCAGCAGCCCCGAAGGTTGGGGCGATGGCTACACCTTC. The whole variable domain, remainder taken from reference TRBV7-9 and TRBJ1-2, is DTGVSQNPRHKITKRGQNVTFRCDPISEHNRLYWYRQTLGQGPEFLTYFQNEAQLEKSRLLSDRFSAERPKGSFSTLEIQRTEQGDSAMYLCASSPEGWGDGYTFGSGTRLTVV.

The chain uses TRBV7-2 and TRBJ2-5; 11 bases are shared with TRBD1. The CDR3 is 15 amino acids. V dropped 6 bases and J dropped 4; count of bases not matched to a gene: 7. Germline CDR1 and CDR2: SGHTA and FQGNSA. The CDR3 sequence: CASSRGTGGRETQYF. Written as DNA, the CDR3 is TGTGCCAGCAGTCGCGGGACAGGGGGACGAGAGACCCAGTACTTC.

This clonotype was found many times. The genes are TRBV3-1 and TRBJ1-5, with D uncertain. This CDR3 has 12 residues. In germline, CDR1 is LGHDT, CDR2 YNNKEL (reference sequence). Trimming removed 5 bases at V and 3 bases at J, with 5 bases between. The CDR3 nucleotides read TGTGCCAGCAGCTTGGCCAATCAGCCCCAGCATTTT. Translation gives CASSLANQPQHF. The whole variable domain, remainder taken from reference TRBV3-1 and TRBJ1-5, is DTAVSQTPKYLVTQMGNDKSIKCEQNLGHDTMYWYKQDSKKFLKIMFSYNNKELIINETVPNRFSPKSPDKAHLNLHINSLELGDSAVYFCASSLANQPQHFGDGTRLSIL.

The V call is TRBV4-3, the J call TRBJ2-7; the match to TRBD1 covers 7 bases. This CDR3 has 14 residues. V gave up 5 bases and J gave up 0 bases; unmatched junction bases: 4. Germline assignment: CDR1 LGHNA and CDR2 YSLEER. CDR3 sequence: CASSAWDSSYEQYF. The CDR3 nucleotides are TGCGCCAGCAGCGCCTGGGACAGCTCCTACGAGCAGTACTTC.

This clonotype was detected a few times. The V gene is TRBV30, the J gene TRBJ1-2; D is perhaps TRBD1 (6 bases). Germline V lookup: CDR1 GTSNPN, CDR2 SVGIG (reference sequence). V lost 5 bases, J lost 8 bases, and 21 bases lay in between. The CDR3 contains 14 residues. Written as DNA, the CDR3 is TGTGCCTGGTCCTATTCTTGGGGGGCCGAGGGCTACACCTTC. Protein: CAWSYSWGAEGYTF.

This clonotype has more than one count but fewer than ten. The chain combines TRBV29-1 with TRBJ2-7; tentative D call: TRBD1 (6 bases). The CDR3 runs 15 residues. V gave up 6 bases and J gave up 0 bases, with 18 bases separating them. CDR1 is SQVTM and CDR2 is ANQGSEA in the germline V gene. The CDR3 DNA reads TGCAGCGTGGGGCTGACAGGCCTCAGCTCCTACGAGCAGTACTTC. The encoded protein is CSVGLTGLSSYEQYF.

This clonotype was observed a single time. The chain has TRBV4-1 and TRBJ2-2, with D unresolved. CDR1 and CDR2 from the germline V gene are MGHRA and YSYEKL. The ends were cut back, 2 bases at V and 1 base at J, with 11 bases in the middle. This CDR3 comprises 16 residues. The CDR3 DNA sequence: TGCGCCAGCAGCCAAAGCGTTACTCTGAACACCGGGGAGCTGTTTTTT. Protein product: CASSQSVTLNTGELFF.

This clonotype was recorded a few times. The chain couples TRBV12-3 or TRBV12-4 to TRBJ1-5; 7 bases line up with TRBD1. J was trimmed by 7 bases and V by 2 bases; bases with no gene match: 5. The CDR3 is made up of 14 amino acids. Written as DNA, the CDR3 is TGTGCCAGCAGTTTACAGACAGGGAAACAGCCCCAGCATTTT. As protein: CASSLQTGKQPQHF.

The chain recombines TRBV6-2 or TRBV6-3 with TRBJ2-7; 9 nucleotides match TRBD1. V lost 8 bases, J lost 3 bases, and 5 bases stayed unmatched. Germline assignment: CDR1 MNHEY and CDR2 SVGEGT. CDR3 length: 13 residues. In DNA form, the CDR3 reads TGTGCCAGCGGCCCGGGACAGGGCTACGAGCAGTACTTC. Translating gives CASGPGQGYEQYF.

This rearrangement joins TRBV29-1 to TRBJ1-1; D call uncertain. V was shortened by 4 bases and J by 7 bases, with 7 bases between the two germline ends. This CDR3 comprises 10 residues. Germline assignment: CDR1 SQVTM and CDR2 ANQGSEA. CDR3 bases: TGCAGCGTTGGGCCGGTTGAAGCTTTCTTT. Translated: CSVGPVEAFF. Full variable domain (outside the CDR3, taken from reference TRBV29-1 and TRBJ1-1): SAVISQKPSRDICQRGTSLTIQCQVDSQVTMMFWYRQQPGQSLTLIATANQGSEATYESGFVIDKFPISRPNLTFSTLTVSNMSPEDSSIYLCSVGPVEAFFGQGTRLTVV.

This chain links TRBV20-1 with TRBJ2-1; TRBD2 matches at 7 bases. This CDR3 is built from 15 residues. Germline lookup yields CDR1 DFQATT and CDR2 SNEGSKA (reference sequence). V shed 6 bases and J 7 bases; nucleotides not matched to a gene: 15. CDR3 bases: TGCAGTGCCCCCGTGGCGGGAGAAATAAGGAATGAGCAGTTCTTC. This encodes CSAPVAGEIRNEQFF.

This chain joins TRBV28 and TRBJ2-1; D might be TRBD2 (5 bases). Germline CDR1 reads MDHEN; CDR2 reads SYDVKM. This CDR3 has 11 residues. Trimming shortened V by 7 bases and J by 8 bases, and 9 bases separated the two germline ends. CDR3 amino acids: CASKIAYEQFF. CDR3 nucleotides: TGTGCCAGCAAGATAGCGTATGAGCAGTTCTTC.

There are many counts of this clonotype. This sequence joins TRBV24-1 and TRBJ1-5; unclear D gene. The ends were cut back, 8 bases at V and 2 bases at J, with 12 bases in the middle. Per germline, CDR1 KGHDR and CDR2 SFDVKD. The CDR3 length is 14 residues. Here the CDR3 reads CATKISGRNQPQHF. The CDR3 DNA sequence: TGTGCCACCAAAATTAGCGGTCGCAATCAGCCCCAGCATTTT.

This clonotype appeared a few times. CDR3 sequence reads: CASSLEGGQEKLFF. In nucleotides, the CDR3 is TGTGCCAGCAGCTTGGAAGGGGGTCAAGAAAAACTGTTTTTT. This chain joins TRBV5-6 and TRBJ1-4; weak D call: TRBD1 (6 bases). The V gene lost 0 bases and the J gene lost 8 bases, with 11 bases spanning the gap. CDR1 is SGHDT and CDR2 is YYEEEE in the germline V gene. The CDR3 covers 14 residues.

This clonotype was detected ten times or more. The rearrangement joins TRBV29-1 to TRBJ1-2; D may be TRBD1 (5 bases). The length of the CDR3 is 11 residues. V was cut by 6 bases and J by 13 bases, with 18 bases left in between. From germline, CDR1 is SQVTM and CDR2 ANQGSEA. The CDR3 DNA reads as TGCAGCGTGATACCCGACGGGACCGCCACCTTC. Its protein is CSVIPDGTATF.

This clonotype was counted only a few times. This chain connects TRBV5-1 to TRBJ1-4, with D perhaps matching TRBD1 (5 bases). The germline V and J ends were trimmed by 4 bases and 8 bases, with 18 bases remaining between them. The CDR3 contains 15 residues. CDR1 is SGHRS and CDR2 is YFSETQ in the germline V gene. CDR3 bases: TGCGCCAGCAGCCCCCGGAGGGGAGGAGAAGAAAAACTGTTTTTT. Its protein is CASSPRRGGEEKLFF.

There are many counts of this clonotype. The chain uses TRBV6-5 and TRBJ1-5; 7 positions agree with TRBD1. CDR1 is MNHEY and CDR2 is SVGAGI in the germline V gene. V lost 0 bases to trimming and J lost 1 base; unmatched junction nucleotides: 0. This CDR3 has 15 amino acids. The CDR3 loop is CASSYSTGSNQPQHF. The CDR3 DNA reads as TGTGCCAGCAGTTACTCGACAGGGAGCAATCAGCCCCAGCATTTT.

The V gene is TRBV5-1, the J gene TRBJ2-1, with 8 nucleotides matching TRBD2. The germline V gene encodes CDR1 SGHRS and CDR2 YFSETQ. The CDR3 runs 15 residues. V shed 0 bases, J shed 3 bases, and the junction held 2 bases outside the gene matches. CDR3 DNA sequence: TGCGCCAGCAGCTTGGGGGCGGGAGGCTACAATGAGCAGTTCTTC. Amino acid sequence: CASSLGAGGYNEQFF.